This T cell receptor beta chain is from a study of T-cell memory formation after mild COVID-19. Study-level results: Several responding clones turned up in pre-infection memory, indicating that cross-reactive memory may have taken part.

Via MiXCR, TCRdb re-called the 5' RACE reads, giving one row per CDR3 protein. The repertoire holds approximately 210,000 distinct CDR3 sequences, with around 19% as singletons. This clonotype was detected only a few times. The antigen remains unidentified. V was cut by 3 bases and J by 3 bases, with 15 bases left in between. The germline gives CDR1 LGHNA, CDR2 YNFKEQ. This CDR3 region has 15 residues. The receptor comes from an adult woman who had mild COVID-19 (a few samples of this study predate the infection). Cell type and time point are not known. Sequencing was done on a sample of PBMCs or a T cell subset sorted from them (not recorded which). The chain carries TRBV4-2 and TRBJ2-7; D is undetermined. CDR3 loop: CASSQNLGPYYEQYF. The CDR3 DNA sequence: TGTGCCAGCAGCCAGAATCTGGGTCCTTACTACGAGCAGTACTTC.